This T cell receptor beta chain was captured by sequencing in a study of T cell changes during pregnancy in multiple sclerosis (dated by TCRdb to the late 2010s). The study in broad terms: The study looked at changes in the T cell repertoire across pregnancy in women with multiple sclerosis.

Library generation was performed with the immunoSEQ multiplex PCR assay. Held by TCRdb, this immuneACCESS table contains in-frame sequences only and omits some clones. Under half of the omission traces to an unresolved V gene where checked; the cause of the rest is unknown. This sample gives fewer than 65,000 clones in total; approximately 94% of them show up just once. Approximately 0.31% of the sample belongs to the ten largest clones. V loses 4 bases at its end and J loses 4 bases; junction bases beyond the gene matches: 10. CDR1 is given as MGHRA and CDR2 as YSYEKL, both from the germline V gene. The CDR3 runs 17 residues from the cysteine to the phenylalanine. The read is trimmed to its CDR3 DNA, 51 bases read in frame from base 1. For this clone: Its antigen remains undetermined. There are no base qualities to consult, and no much larger clone falls within one base.

This receptor was taken from a female donor with multiple sclerosis, enrolled in a pregnancy study. The sample consisted of CD4+ T cells from peripheral blood mononuclear cells, taken in the third trimester of pregnancy. This chain joins TRBV4-1 to TRBJ2-3; 11 bases in between match TRBD2. The nucleotide sequence reads as follows: TGCGCCAGCAGCCTTAGCGGGGGGGCCAATTTTCCAGATACGCAGTATTTT. Protein translation: CASSLSGGANFPDTQYF.